Following are 2 T cell receptor beta chains from one sample sequenced in a study of response to subunit inactivated influenza vaccine. MiXCR, run by TCRdb on the RT-PCR reads, gives a single entry per CDR3 protein. The sample records approximately 500,000 distinct CDR3 sequences, over 10% being singletons. The material was PBMCs from blood, obtained roughly 46 days after vaccination. The receptor source for this set is a man over 45 who received an inactivated influenza vaccine.

This clonotype was detected a few times. This rearrangement joins TRBV12-3 or TRBV12-4 to TRBJ1-1; D is unclear. V was clipped by 6 bases and J by 10 bases, with 15 bases between them. The CDR3 covers 12 residues. The CDR3 sequence: CASRVKALGAFF. CDR3 in DNA: TGTGCCAGCAGGGTCAAGGCCTTAGGAGCTTTCTTT.

This clonotype was observed at least ten times. The V gene is TRBV27, the J gene TRBJ2-1, with 7 positions matching TRBD2. The CDR3 is 15 amino acids. From germline, CDR1 is MNHEY and CDR2 SMNVEV (reference sequence). Trimming cost V 4 bases and J 4 bases; bases outside gene matches: 7. The CDR3 region has the DNA TGTGCCAGCAGTTCCCAGACCGGGGGGTACAATGAGCAGTTCTTC. Its protein is CASSSQTGGYNEQFF.